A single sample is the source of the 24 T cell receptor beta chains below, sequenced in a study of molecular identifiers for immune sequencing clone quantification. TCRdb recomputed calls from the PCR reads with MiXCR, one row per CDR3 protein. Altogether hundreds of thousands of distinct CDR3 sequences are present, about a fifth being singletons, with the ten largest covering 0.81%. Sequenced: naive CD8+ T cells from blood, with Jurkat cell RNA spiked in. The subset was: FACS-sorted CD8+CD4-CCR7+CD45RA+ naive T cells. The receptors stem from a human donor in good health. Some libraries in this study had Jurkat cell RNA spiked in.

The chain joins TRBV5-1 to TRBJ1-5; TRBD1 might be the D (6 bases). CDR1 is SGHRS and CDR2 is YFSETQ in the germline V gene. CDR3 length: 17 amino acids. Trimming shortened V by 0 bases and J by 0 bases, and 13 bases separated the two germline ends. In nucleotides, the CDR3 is TGCGCCAGCAGCTTGGAGGGGGGGCCGTTTAGCAATCAGCCCCAGCATTTT. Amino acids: CASSLEGGPFSNQPQHF.

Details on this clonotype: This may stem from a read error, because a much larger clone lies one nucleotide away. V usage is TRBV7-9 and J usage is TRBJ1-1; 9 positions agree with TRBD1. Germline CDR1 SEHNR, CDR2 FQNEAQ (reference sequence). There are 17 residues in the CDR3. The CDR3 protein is CASSSPLTGGSVTEALF. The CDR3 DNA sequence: TGTGCCAGCAGCTCACCCTTGACAGGGGGAAGTGTCACTGAAGCTCTCTTT.

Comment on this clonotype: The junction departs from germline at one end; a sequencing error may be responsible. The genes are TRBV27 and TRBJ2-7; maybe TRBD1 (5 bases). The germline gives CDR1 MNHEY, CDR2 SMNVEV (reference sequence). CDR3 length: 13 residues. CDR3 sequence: CVSSPTASYEQYF. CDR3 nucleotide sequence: TGTGTCAGCAGTCCGACAGCTTCCTACGAGCAGTACTTC.

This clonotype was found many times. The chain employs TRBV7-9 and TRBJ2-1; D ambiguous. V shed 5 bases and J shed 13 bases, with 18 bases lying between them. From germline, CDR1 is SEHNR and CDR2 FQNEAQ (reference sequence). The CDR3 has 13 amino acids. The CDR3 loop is CASSPPQYPYQFF. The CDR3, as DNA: TGTGCCAGCAGCCCGCCCCAGTATCCTTACCAGTTCTTC.

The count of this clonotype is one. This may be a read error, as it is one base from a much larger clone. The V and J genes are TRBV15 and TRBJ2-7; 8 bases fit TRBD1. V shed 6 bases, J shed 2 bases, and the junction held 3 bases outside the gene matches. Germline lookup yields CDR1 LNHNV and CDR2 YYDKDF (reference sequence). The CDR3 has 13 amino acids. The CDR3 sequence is CATSRQGPYEQYF. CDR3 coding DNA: TGTGCCACCAGTCGACAGGGGCCCTACGAGCAGTACTTC.

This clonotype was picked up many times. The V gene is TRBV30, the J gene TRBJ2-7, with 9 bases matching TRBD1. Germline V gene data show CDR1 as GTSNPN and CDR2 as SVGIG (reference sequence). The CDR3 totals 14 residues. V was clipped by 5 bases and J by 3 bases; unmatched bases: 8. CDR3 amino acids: CAWGPGTGYYEQYF. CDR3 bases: TGTGCCTGGGGCCCCGGGACAGGGTACTACGAGCAGTACTTC.

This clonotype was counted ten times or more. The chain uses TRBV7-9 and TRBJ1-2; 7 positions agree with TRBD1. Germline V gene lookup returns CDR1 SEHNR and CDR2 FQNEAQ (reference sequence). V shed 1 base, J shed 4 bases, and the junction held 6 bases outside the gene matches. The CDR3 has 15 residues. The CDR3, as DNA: TGTGCCAGCAGCTTAGGTCTTCAGGGGGGCTATGGCTACACCTTC. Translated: CASSLGLQGGYGYTF.

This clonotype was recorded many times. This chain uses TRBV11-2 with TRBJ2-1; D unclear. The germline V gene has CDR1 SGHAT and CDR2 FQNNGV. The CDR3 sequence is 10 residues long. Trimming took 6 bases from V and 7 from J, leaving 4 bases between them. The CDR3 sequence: CASSSNEQFF. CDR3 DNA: TGTGCCAGCAGTTCTAATGAGCAGTTCTTC.

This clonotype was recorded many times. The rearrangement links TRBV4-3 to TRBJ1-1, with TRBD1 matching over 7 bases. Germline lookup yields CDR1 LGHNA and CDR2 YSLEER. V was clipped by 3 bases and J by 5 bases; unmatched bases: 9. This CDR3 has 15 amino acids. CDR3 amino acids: CASSQQTGLRTEAFF. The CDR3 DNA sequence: TGCGCCAGCAGCCAGCAGACAGGGCTGAGGACTGAAGCTTTCTTT.

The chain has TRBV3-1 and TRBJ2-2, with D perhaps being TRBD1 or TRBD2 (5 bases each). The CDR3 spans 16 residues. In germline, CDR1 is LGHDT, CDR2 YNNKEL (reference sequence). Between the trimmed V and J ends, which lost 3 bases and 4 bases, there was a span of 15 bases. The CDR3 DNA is TGTGCCAGCAGCCAGATATCGCAGGGACCCACCGGGGAGCTGTTTTTT. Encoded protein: CASSQISQGPTGELFF. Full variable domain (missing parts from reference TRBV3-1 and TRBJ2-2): DTAVSQTPKYLVTQMGNDKSIKCEQNLGHDTMYWYKQDSKKFLKIMFSYNNKELIINETVPNRFSPKSPDKAHLNLHINSLELGDSAVYFCASSQISQGPTGELFFGEGSRLTVL.

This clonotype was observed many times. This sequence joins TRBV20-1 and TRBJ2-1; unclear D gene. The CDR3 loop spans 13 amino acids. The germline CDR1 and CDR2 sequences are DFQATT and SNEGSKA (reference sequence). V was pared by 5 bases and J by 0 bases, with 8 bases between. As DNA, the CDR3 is TGCAGTGCTCTCTCCAGCTCCTACAATGAGCAGTTCTTC. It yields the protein CSALSSSYNEQFF.

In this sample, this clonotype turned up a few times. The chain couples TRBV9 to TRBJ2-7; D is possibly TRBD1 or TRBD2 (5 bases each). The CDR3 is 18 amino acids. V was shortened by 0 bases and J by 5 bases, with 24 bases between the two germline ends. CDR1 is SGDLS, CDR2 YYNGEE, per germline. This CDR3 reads CASSVGGAPTGLIHEQYF. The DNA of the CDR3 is TGTGCCAGCAGCGTAGGAGGGGCCCCCACCGGCCTGATCCACGAGCAGTACTTC.

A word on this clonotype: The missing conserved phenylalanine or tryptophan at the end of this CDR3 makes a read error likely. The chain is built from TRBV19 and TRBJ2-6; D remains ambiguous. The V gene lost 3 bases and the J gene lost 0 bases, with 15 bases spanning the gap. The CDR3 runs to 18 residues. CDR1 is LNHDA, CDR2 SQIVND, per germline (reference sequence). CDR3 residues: CASSIYIRLNSGANVLTL. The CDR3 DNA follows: TGTGCCAGTAGTATTTATATTCGGCTTAACTCTGGGGCCAACGTCCTGACTCTC.

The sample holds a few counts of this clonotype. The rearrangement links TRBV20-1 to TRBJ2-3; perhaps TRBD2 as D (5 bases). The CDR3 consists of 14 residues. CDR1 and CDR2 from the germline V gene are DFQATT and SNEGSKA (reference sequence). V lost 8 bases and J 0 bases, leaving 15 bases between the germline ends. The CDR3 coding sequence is TGCAGTTCGAGAGCGGATCTGAGCACAGATACGCAGTATTTT. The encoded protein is CSSRADLSTDTQYF.

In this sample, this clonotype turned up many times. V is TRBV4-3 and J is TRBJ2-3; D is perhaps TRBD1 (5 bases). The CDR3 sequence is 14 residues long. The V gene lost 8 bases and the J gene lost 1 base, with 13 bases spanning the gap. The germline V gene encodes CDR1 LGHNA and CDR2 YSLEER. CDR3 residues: CASSEGVRTDTQYF. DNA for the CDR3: TGCGCCAGCTCCGAAGGGGTCCGCACAGATACGCAGTATTTT.

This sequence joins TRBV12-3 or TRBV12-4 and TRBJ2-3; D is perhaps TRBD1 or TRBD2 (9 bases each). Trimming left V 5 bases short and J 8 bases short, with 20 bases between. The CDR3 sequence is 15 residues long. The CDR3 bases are TGTGCCAGCAGTGCGGGGGGGACAGGGTCAGGTACGCAGTATTTT. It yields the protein CASSAGGTGSGTQYF.

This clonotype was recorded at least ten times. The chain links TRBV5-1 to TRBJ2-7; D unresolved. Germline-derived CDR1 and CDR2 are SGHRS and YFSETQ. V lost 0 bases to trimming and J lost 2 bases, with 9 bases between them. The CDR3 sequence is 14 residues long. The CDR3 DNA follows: TGCGCCAGCAGCTTGGAGGGAAGCCCCTACGAGCAGTACTTC. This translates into CASSLEGSPYEQYF.

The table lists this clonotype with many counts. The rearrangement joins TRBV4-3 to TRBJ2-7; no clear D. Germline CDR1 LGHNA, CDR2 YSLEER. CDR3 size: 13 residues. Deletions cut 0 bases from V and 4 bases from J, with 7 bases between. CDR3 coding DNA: TGCGCCAGCAGCCAAGATCAGTTATACGAGCAGTACTTC. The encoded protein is CASSQDQLYEQYF.

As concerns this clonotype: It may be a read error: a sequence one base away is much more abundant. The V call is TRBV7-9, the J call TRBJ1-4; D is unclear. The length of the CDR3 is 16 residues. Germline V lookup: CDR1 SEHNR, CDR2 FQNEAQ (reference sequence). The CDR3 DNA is TGTGCCAGCGGCTTAGATTCGGCAGGAACTAATGAAAAACTGTTTTTT. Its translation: CASGLDSAGTNEKLFF.

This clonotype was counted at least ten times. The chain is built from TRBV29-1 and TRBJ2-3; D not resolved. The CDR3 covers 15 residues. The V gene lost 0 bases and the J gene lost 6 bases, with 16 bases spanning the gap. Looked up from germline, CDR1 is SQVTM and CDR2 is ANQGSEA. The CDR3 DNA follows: TGCAGCGTTGAAGATCGTGTGGCCACCCAGGATACGCAGTATTTT. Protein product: CSVEDRVATQDTQYF.

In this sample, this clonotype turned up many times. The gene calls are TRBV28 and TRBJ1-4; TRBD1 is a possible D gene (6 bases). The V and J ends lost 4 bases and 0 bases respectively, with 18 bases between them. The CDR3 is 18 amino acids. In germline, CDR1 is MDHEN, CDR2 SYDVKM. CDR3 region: CASSYTGYRDATNEKLFF. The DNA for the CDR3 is TGTGCCAGCAGTTACACAGGGTATCGGGACGCAACTAATGAAAAACTGTTTTTT.

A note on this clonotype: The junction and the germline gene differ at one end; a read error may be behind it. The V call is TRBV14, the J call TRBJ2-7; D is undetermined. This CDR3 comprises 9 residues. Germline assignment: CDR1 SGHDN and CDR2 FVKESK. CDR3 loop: CASSYEQHF. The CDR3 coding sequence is TGTGCCAGTTCCTACGAGCAGCACTTC.

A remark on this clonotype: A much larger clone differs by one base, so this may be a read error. CDR3 amino acids: CASSSVDPSSETQYF. As DNA, the CDR3 is TGTGCCAGCAGCTCAGTTGATCCTAGCTCGGAGACCCAGTACTTC. The V gene is TRBV7-8, the J gene TRBJ2-5; perhaps TRBD2 as D (5 bases). CDR3 length: 15 residues. The V end was cut by 4 bases, the J end by 5 bases, with 17 bases between. Germline values: CDR1 SGHVS, CDR2 FQNEAQ.

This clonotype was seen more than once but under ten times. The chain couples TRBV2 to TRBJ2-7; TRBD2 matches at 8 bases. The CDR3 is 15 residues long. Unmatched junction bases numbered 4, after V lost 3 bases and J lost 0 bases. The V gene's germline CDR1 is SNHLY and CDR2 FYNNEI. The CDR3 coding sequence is TGTGCCAGCAGTGATCAGCGGGAGTACTCCTACGAGCAGTACTTC. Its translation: CASSDQREYSYEQYF.